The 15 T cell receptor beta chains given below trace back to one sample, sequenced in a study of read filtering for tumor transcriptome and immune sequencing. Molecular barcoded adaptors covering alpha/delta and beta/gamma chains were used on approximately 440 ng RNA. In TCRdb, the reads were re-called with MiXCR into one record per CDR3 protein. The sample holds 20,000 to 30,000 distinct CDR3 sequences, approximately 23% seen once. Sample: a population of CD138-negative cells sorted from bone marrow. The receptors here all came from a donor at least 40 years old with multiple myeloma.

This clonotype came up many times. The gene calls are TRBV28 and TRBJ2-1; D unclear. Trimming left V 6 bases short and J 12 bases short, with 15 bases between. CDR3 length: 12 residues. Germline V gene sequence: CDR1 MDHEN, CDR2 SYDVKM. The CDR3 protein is CASRRPPLAQFF. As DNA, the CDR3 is TGTGCCAGCAGACGTCCCCCGCTCGCGCAGTTCTTC. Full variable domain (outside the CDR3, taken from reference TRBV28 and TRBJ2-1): DVKVTQSSRYLVKRTGEKVFLECVQDMDHENMFWYRQDPGLGLRLIYFSYDVKMKEKGDIPEGYSVSREKKERFSLILESASTNQTSMYLCASRRPPLAQFFGPGTRLTVL.

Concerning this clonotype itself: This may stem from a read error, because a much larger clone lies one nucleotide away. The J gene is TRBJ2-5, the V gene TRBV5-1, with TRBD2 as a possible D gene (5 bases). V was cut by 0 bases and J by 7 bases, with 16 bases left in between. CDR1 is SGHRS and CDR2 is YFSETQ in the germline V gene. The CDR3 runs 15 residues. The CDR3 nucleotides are TGCGCCAGCAGCTTGGCCCTGGGCGGTGGAGGGACCCAGTACTTC. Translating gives CASSLALGGGGTQYF.

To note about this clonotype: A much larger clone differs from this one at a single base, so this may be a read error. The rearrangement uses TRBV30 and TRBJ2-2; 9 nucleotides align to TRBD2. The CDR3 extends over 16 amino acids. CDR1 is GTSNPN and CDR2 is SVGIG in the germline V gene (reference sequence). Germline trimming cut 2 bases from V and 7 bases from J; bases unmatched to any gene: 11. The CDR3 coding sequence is TGTGCCTGGAGTCTAGTGCGGGGGGGCCGGATCGGGGAGCTGTTTTTT. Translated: CAWSLVRGGRIGELFF.

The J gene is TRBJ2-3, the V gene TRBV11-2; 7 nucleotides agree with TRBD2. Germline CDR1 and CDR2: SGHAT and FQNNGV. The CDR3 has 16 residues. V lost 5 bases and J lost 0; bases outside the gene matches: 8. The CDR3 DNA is TGTGCCAGCAGCGTAAAAATACTAGCGAGCACAGATACGCAGTATTTT. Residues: CASSVKILASTDTQYF.

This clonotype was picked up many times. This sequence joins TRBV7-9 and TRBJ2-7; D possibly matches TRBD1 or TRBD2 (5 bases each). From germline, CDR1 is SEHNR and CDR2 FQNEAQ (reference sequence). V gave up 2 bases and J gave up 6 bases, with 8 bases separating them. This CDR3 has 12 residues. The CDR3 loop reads CASSLRGGEQYF. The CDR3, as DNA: TGTGCCAGCAGCTTACGGGGCGGCGAGCAGTACTTC. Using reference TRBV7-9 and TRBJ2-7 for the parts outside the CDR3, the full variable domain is DTGVSQNPRHKITKRGQNVTFRCDPISEHNRLYWYRQTLGQGPEFLTYFQNEAQLEKSRLLSDRFSAERPKGSFSTLEIQRTEQGDSAMYLCASSLRGGEQYFGPGTRLTVT.

The CDR3 here is CASSSGPEQETQYF. CDR3 sequence (DNA): TGCGCCAGCAGCTCAGGACCCGAACAAGAGACCCAGTACTTC. The rearrangement uses TRBV4-1 and TRBJ2-5; D is uncertain. Germline loops: CDR1 MGHRA, CDR2 YSYEKL. The CDR3 spans 14 residues. Trimming removed 5 bases at V and 2 bases at J, with 12 bases between.

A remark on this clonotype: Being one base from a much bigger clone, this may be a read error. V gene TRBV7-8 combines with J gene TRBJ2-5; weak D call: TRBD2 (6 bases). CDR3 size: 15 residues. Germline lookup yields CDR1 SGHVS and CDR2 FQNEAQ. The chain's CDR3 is CANSLDVGRGETQYF. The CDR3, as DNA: TGTGCCAACAGCTTAGATGTAGGCCGGGGGGAGACCCAGTACTTC.

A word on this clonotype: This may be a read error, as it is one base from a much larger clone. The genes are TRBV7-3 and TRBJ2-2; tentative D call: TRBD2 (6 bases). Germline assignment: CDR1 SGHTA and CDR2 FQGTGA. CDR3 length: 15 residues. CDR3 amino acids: CASSPGTLNTGELSF. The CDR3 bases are TGTGCCAGCAGTCCCGGGACTCTGAACACCGGGGAGCTGTCTTTT.

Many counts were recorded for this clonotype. The CDR3 region is CASSAGAATYEQYF. DNA of the CDR3: TGTGCCAGCAGCGCAGGGGCCGCAACCTACGAGCAGTACTTC. This sequence joins TRBV7-9 and TRBJ2-7; possible D gene TRBD1, 6 bases. Trimming left V 5 bases short and J 2 bases short, with 13 bases between. Germline CDR1 reads SEHNR; CDR2 reads FQNEAQ (reference sequence). The CDR3 extends over 14 amino acids. The full variable domain, with the rest looked up from reference TRBV7-9 and TRBJ2-7, is DTGVSQNPRHKITKRGQNVTFRCDPISEHNRLYWYRQTLGQGPEFLTYFQNEAQLEKSRLLSDRFSAERPKGSFSTLEIQRTEQGDSAMYLCASSAGAATYEQYFGPGTRLTVT.

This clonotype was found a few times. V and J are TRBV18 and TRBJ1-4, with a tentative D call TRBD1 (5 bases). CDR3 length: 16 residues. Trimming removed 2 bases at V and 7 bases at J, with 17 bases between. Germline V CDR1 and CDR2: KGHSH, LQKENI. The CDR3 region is CASSPEPGRGGEKLFF. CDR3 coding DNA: TGTGCCAGCTCACCAGAACCGGGACGCGGTGGTGAAAAACTGTTTTTT.

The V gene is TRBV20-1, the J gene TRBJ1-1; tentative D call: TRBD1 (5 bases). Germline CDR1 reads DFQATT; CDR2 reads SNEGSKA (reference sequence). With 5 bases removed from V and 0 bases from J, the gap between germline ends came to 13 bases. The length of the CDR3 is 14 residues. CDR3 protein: CSASGARMNTEAFF. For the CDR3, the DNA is TGCAGTGCTTCTGGGGCCAGAATGAACACTGAAGCTTTCTTT.

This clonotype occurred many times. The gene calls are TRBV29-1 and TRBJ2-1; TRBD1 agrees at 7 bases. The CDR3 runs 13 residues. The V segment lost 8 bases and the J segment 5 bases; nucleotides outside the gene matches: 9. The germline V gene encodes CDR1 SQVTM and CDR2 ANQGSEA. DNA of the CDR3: TGCAGCTCGGGGCTAGGGGGCGACAATGAGCAGTTCTTC. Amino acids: CSSGLGGDNEQFF.

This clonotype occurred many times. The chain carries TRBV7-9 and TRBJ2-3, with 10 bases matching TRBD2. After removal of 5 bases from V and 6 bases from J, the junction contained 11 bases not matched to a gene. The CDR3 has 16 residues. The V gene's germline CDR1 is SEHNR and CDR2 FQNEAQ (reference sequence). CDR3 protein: CASSAWTSGRVDTQYF. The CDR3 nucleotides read TGTGCCAGCAGCGCTTGGACTAGCGGTCGAGTCGATACGCAGTATTTT.

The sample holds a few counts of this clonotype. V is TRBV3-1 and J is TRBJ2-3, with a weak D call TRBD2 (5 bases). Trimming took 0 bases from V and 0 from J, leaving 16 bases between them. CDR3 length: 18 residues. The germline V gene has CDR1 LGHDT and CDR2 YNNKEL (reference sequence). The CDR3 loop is CASSQDLATASSTDTQYF. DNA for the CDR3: TGTGCCAGCAGCCAAGATTTAGCGACCGCTTCTAGCACAGATACGCAGTATTTT.

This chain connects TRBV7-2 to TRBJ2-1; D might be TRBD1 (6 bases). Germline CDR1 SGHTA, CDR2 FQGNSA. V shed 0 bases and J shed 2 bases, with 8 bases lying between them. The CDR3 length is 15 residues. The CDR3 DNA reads TGTGCCAGCAGCTTAGCACAGGGAGCCTACAATGAGCAGTTCTTC. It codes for CASSLAQGAYNEQFF.